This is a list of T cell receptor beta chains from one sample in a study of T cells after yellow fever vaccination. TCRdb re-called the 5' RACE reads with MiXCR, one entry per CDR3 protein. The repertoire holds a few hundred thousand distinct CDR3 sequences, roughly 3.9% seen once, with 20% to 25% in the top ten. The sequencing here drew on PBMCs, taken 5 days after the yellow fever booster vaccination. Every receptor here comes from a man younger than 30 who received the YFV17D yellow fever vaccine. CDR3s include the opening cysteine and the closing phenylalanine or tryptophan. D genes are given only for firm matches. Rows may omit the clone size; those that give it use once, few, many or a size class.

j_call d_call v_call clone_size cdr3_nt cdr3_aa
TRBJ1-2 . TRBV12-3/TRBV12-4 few TGTGCCAGCAGTGAAAACTTTAACTATGGCTACACCTTC CASSENFNYGYTF
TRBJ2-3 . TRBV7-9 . TGTGCCAGCAGCTTAATTTACTGGACTAGCACAGATACGCAGTATTTT CASSLIYWTSTDTQYF
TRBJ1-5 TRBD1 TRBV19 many TGTGCCACCACCCGGACAGGGAATCAGCCCCAGCATTTT CATTRTGNQPQHF
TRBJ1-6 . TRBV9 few TGTGCCAGCAGCGTCCAAGTTGGCAATTCACCCCTCCACTTT CASSVQVGNSPLHF
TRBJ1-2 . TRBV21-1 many TGTGCCAGCAGCAAAAATCCAAAACAGGTGGACGGCTACACCTTC CASSKNPKQVDGYTF
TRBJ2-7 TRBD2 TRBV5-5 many TGTGCCAGCAGCTTGGCCACTAGCGGGGGGACGCTTACCTACGAGCAGTACTTC CASSLATSGGTLTYEQYF
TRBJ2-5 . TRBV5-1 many TGCGCCAGCAGCTTACTAGGGATCGGGTACCAAGAGACCCAGTACTTC CASSLLGIGYQETQYF
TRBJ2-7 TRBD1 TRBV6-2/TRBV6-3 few TGTGCCAGCAGTCCGACAGGGGTGGACTCCTACGAGCAGTACTTC CASSPTGVDSYEQYF
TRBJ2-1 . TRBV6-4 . TGTGCCAGCAGTGAGGACAACGTAAATGAGCAGTTCTTC CASSEDNVNEQFF
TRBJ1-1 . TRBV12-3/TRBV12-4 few TGTGCCAGTTGGGACCAGGGCTCCACTGAAGCTTTCTTT CASWDQGSTEAFF
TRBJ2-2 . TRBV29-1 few TGCAGCGTTGAGGTGGAGGGGGCGACCGGGGAGCTGTTTTTT CSVEVEGATGELFF
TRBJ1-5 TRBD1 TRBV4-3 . TGCGCCAGCAGCCAGGGGACAGGGGGGGTGAATCAGCCCCAGCATTTT CASSQGTGGVNQPQHF
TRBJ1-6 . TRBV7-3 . TGTGCCAGCAGCTTAGGTGGGGGTAGAAGTTCACCCCTCCACTTT CASSLGGGRSSPLHF
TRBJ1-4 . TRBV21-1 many TGTGCCAGCGGTAATGAAAAACTGTTTTTT CASGNEKLFF